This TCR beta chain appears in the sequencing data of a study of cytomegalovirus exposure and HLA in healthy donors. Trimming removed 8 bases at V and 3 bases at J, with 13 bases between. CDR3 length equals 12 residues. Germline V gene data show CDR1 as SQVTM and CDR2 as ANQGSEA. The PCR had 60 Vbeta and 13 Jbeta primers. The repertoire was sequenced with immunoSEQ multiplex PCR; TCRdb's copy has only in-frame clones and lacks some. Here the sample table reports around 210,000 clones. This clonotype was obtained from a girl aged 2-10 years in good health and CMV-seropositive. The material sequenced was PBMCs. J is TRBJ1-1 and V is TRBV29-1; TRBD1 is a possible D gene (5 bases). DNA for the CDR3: TGCAGCTCTGGGGGGGGAGACACTGAAGCTTTCTTT. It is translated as CSSGGGDTEAFF.